This TCR beta chain is from a study of cytomegalovirus exposure and HLA in healthy donors. Study-wide results and caveats: Association of fewer than 20,000 TCR beta sequences with HLA alleles was found at 0.05 false discovery rate in a later analysis. Prior analysis indicated that the majority of TCR beta V segments exhibited productivity approximately 90% or approximately 30% of the time. The authors later found most CMV-associated TCR beta chains appeared HLA-restricted.

Both 60 Vbeta primers and 13 Jbeta primers went into the PCR. The table came from immunoSEQ multiplex PCR; TCRdb's copy has only in-frame clones and leaves some out. The data show 84,000 or so clones, more than 60% seen once. When sampled, the donors appeared nominally healthy, though they likely had unrecorded immune exposures. Details on this clone: The target antigen is unknown.

Trimming removed 0 bases from V and 9 bases from J, with 21 bases in between. Germline V lookup: CDR1 GTSNPN, CDR2 SVGIG (reference sequence). The CDR3 is made up of 16 amino acids. The sample consisted of PBMCs. This clonotype was sampled from a boy aged 10-17 years in good health and CMV-seronegative. The V gene is TRBV30, the J gene TRBJ1-5; tentatively, D is TRBD1 (5 bases). CDR3 protein: CAWSVHGRGNRGPQHF. CDR3 DNA: TGTGCCTGGAGTGTACACGGAAGGGGCAATCGTGGGCCCCAGCATTTT.